These 15 T cell receptor beta chains share one sample of origin, sequenced in a study of memory CD4+ T cells and cytomegalovirus serostatus. The repertoire was sequenced with immunoSEQ multiplex PCR; TCRdb's copy has only in-frame clones and lacks some. The data contain under 100,000 clones, approximately 80% of them singletons. Single viable CD3+CD4+CD8-CD45RO+ cells were sorted as the memory CD4+ T cells. The sequenced material came from memory CD4+ T cells from blood. These receptor sequences come from an adult in good health and CMV-seronegative.

This chain uses TRBV6-5 with TRBJ2-7; 9 nucleotides match TRBD1. Germline V gene lookup returns CDR1 MNHEY and CDR2 SVGAGI. The ends lost 6 bases at V and 2 bases at J; junction bases unmatched: 5. CDR3 length: 14 residues. Written as DNA, the CDR3 is TGTGCCAGCAGGAGGGGACAGGGTCCCTACGAGCAGTACTTC. Amino acid sequence: CASRRGQGPYEQYF.

The chain uses TRBV5-1 and TRBJ2-7; TRBD2 is a possible D gene (7 bases). The ends were cut back, 8 bases at V and 4 bases at J, with 22 bases in the middle. Per germline, CDR1 SGHRS and CDR2 YFSETQ. The CDR3 consists of 15 residues. The CDR3 sequence is CASTLNRGAGYEQYF. The CDR3 bases are TGCGCCAGTACTCTAAATCGGGGGGCCGGTTACGAGCAGTACTTC.

The rearrangement joins TRBV28 to TRBJ1-2; D uncertain. The CDR3 totals 10 residues. Germline V CDR1 and CDR2: MDHEN, SYDVKM. V lost 3 bases and J lost 6, with 2 bases in between. The DNA for the CDR3 is TGTGCCAGCAGTTTTCATGGCTACACCTTC. Amino acids: CASSFHGYTF.

This chain joins TRBV5-4 and TRBJ1-1; D remains ambiguous. Germline lookup yields CDR1 SGHNT and CDR2 YYREEE (reference sequence). This CDR3 has 16 residues. V gave up 3 bases and J gave up 3 bases, with 18 bases separating them. CDR3 in DNA: TGTGCCAGCAGCTCCCCGGGTACGTTCCTAGACACTGAAGCTTTCTTT. Encoded protein: CASSSPGTFLDTEAFF.

The DNA for the CDR3 is TGCGCCAGCAACCGCGGGGGGGGGTATGAGCAGTTCTTC. Encoded protein: CASNRGGGYEQFF. This sequence joins TRBV5-1 and TRBJ2-1; 9 positions agree with TRBD2. V gave up 6 bases and J gave up 8 bases; unmatched junction bases: 6. The germline CDR1 and CDR2 sequences are SGHRS and YFSETQ. This CDR3 is built from 13 residues.

The genes are TRBV28 and TRBJ1-2, with D perhaps TRBD1 (5 bases). The germline V gene has CDR1 MDHEN and CDR2 SYDVKM. Between the trimmed V and J ends, which lost 3 bases and 8 bases, there was a span of 10 bases. CDR3 size: 12 residues. CDR3 bases: TGTGCCAGCAGTTTTGCGAGGGACGGCTACACCTTC. Protein: CASSFARDGYTF.

The V and J genes are TRBV15 and TRBJ2-7, with 8 positions matching TRBD1. Germline assignment: CDR1 LNHNV and CDR2 YYDKDF (reference sequence). V was pared by 3 bases and J by 4 bases, with 5 bases of the junction left unmatched. This CDR3 spans 14 amino acids. The DNA of the CDR3 is TGTGCCACCAGCAGCCCGGACAGGGAGTACGAGCAGTACTTC. Its protein is CATSSPDREYEQYF.

This clone has only one observation. This chain joins TRBV5-5 and TRBJ1-2; TRBD1 is a possible D gene (5 bases). Germline V lookup: CDR1 SGHKS, CDR2 YYEKEE (reference sequence). This CDR3 is 13 amino acids long. Trimming removed 5 bases at V and 8 bases at J, with 16 bases between. CDR3 in amino acids: CASREGRGGGYTF. Written as DNA, the CDR3 is TGTGCCAGCAGAGAGGGACGCGGCGGCGGCTACACCTTC.

CDR3 sequence reads: CSVELAEKDGYTF. The CDR3 DNA is TGCAGCGTTGAACTGGCAGAAAAGGATGGCTACACCTTC. This rearrangement joins TRBV29-1 to TRBJ1-2; unclear D gene. Trimming removed 2 bases at V and 6 bases at J, with 13 bases between. Looked up from germline, CDR1 is SQVTM and CDR2 is ANQGSEA. The CDR3 has 13 residues.

The rearrangement joins TRBV28 to TRBJ2-7; either TRBD1 or TRBD2 may fit D (5 bases each). V was shortened by 8 bases and J by 12 bases, with 29 bases between the two germline ends. The germline gives CDR1 MDHEN, CDR2 SYDVKM. This CDR3 spans 15 amino acids. CDR3 region: CASSPRGPARALPYF. CDR3 coding DNA: TGTGCCAGCTCTCCAAGGGGACCAGCCCGTGCCCTTCCGTACTTC.

J is TRBJ1-1 and V is TRBV19; TRBD1 matches at 10 bases. CDR3 length: 12 amino acids. J was trimmed by 8 bases and V by 4 bases; bases with no gene match: 1. Looked up from germline, CDR1 is LNHDA and CDR2 is SQIVND (reference sequence). The CDR3 sequence: CASSRDRGEAFF. CDR3 DNA sequence: TGTGCCAGTAGTAGGGACAGGGGCGAAGCTTTCTTT.

The chain has TRBV7-9 and TRBJ1-4, with D uncertain. In germline, CDR1 is SEHNR, CDR2 FQNEAQ (reference sequence). V lost 3 bases and J lost 8, with 13 bases in between. The CDR3 covers 14 residues. The CDR3 nucleotides are TGTGCCAGCAGCTTTCAGGCGGGCGGAGAAAAACTGTTTTTT. This gives the protein CASSFQAGGEKLFF.

The chain recombines TRBV7-9 with TRBJ2-1, with 13 positions matching TRBD2. V lost 6 bases and J lost 8; bases outside the gene matches: 7. Looked up from germline, CDR1 is SEHNR and CDR2 is FQNEAQ (reference sequence). The CDR3 loop spans 15 amino acids. CDR3: CASRGTSGGAHEQFF. The CDR3 coding sequence is TGTGCCAGCAGGGGTACTAGCGGGGGGGCACATGAGCAGTTCTTC.

The genes are TRBV7-8 and TRBJ1-2, with a weak D call TRBD1 (5 bases). This CDR3 is built from 13 residues. With 5 bases removed from V and 7 bases from J, the gap between germline ends came to 14 bases. Germline lookup yields CDR1 SGHVS and CDR2 FQNEAQ. CDR3 protein: CASSPQGGGGYTF. DNA for the CDR3: TGTGCCAGCAGCCCGCAGGGAGGTGGTGGCTACACCTTC.

In this sample, this clone turned up a few times. The chain carries TRBV5-4 and TRBJ2-1; D is perhaps TRBD1 or TRBD2 (6 bases each). Looked up from germline, CDR1 is SGHNT and CDR2 is YYREEE (reference sequence). CDR3 length: 15 amino acids. The V and J ends lost 0 bases and 3 bases respectively, with 10 bases between them. Written as DNA, the CDR3 is TGTGCCAGCAGCTTGGGCGGGGACATCTACAATGAGCAGTTCTTC. Protein: CASSLGGDIYNEQFF.